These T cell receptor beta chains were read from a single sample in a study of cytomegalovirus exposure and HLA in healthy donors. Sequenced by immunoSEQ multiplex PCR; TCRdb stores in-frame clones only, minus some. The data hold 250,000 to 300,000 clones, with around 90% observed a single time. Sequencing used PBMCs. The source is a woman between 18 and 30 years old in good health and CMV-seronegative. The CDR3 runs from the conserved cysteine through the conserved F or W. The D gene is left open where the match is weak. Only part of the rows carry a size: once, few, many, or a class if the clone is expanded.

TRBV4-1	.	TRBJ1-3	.	TGCGCCAGCAGCCAAGAGGGGACACCGTTGGCTGGAAACACCATATATTTT	CASSQEGTPLAGNTIYF
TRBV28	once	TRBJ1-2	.	TGTGCCAGCAGTCTGAGTAACTATGGCTACACCTTC	CASSLSNYGYTF
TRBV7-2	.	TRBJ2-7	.	TGTGCCAGCAGCTTACCAGGGGTGGCCTACGAGCAGTACTTC	CASSLPGVAYEQYF
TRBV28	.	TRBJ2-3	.	TGTGCCAGCAGTCCGTCGGGTACAGATACGCAGTATTTT	CASSPSGTDTQYF
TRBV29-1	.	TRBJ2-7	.	TGCAGCGTTGGAGTCGCCTACGAGCAGTACTTC	CSVGVAYEQYF
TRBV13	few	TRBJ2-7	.	TGTGCCAGCAGCTTAGGCCGGGGTGACGAGCAGTACTTC	CASSLGRGDEQYF
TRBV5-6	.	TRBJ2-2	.	TGTGCCAGCAGCTTGGTTGACTACACCGGGGAGCTGTTTTTT	CASSLVDYTGELFF
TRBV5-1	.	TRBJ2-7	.	TGCGCCAGCAGCTCGCGTGGTCAAGCCTACGAGCAGTACTTC	CASSSRGQAYEQYF
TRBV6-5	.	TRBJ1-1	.	TGTGCCACCGCCTCGGGCGGCGGGGGGAACACTGAAGCTTTCTTT	CATASGGGGNTEAFF
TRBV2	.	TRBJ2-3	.	TGTGCCAGCAGTGGAGGCCTTTATAGCACAGATACGCAGTATTTT	CASSGGLYSTDTQYF
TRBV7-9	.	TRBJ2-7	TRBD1	TGTGCCAGCGGCAGGACAGGGGACGAGCAGTACTTC	CASGRTGDEQYF
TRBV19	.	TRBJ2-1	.	TGTGCCAGTAGTATTTTCGCGGGGGCGCCGAACTACAATGAGCAGTTCTTC	CASSIFAGAPNYNEQFF
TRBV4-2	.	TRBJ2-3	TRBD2	TGTGCCAGCAGCCAAGATAGCGGGGGACGCACAGATACGCAGTATTTT	CASSQDSGGRTDTQYF
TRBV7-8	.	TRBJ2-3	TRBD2	TGTGCCAGCAGCTTGAGACTAGCGGGGAGCACAGATACGCAGTATTTT	CASSLRLAGSTDTQYF
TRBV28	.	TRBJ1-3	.	TGTGCCACCAGTGCCGGGACACCCTCTGGAAACACCATATATTTT	CATSAGTPSGNTIYF
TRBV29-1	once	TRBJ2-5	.	TGCAGCGTTGAAGCTTCCGTCGCGGAGACCCAGTACTTC	CSVEASVAETQYF
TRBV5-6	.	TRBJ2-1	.	TGTGCCAGCAGCACCTTGACAGTAGAGCAGTTCTTC	CASSTLTVEQFF
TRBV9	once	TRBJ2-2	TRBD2	TGTGCCAGCAGCGTTTCTAGCGGGTTGAACACCGGGGAGCTGTTTTTT	CASSVSSGLNTGELFF
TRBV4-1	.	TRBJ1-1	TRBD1	TGCGCCAGCAGCCTTCGACAGGGGGCGAACACTGAAGCTTTCTTT	CASSLRQGANTEAFF
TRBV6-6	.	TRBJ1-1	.	TGTGCCAGCAGTCGACCGGGACAAACGAACACTGAAGCTTTCTTT	CASSRPGQTNTEAFF
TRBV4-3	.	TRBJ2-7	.	TGCGCCAGCAGCCAAGATTTTAGATACGAGCAGTACTTC	CASSQDFRYEQYF
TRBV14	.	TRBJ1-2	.	TGTGCCAGCAGCCAAGAAGGGGATTATGGCTACACCTTC	CASSQEGDYGYTF
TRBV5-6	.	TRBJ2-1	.	TGTGCCAGCAGCAGTACAGGGAATGAGCAGTTCTTC	CASSSTGNEQFF
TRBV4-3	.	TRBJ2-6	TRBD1	TGCGCCAGCAGCCCTTGGGGACAGCCTGACTCTGGGGCCAACGTCCTGACTTTC	CASSPWGQPDSGANVLTF
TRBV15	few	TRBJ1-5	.	TGTGCCACCAGCAGAGTGCCAGGCCTCAATCAGCCCCAGCATTTT	CATSRVPGLNQPQHF
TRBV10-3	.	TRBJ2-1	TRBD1	TGTGCCGTATCCTCCGGGACAGATTACAATGAGCAGTTCTTC	CAVSSGTDYNEQFF
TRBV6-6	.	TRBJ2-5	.	TGTGCCAGCACCCCTAGACTGGTCCAAGAGACCCAGTACTTC	CASTPRLVQETQYF
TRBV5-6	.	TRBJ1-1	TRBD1	TGTGCCAGCAGCTTAGGGGACAGGGGGTACACTGAAGCTTTCTTT	CASSLGDRGYTEAFF
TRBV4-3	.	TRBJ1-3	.	TGCGCCAGCAGCCAAGATCGAGACGGGAGCTCTGGAAACACCATATATTTT	CASSQDRDGSSGNTIYF
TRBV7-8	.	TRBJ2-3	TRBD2	TGTGCCAGCAGCTTAGGTAGCGGGGGCACAGATACGCAGTATTTT	CASSLGSGGTDTQYF
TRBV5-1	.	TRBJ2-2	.	TGCGCCAGCAGAGCGCCGGGTCTTCTGAACACCGGGGAGCTGTTTTTT	CASRAPGLLNTGELFF
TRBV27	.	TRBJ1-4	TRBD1	TGTGCCAGCAGTCCGGACAGGACGTCTAATGAAAAACTGTTTTTT	CASSPDRTSNEKLFF
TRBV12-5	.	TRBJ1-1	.	TGTGCTAGTGGTTTGGCCGGGGGTGGTGAAGCTTTCTTT	CASGLAGGGEAFF
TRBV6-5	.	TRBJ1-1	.	TGTGCCAGCAGTTATCACGGACAGACCAACACTGAAGCTTTCTTT	CASSYHGQTNTEAFF
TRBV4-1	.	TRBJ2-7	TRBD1	TGCGCCAGCAGCCCGGGACAGGGAAGCGACGAGCAGTACTTC	CASSPGQGSDEQYF